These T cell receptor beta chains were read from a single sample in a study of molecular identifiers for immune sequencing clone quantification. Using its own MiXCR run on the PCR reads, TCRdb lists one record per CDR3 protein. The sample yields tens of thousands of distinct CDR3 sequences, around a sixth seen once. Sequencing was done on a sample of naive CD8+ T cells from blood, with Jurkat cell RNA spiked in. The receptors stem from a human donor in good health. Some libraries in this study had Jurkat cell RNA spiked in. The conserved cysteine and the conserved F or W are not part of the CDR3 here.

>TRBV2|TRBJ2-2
ASSGGGRSNTGELF
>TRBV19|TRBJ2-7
ASSDPGQGLLGDEQY
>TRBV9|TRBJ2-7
ASSVGTRPYEQY
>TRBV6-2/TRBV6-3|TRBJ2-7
ASSYYPEGEQY
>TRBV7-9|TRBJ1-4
ASSLTPEKLF
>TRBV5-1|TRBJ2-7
ASSPDGGRDEQY
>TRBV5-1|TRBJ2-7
ASSIDRENYEQY
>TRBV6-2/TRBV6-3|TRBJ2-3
ASSYSGYTQY
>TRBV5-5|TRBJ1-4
ASSDQGAVYEKLF
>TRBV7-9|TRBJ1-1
ASSHTYRAQTEAF
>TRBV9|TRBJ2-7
ASSVGGPSGYEQY
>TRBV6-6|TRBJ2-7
ASSYFEGPGEQY
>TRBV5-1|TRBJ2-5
ASSCQETQY
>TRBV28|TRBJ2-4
ASSLGTSRDDIQY
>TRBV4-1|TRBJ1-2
ASSQGLRDSYGYT
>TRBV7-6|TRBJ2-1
ASSLATSGVSYNEQF
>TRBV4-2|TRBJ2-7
ASSQTQLSWLAGDLYEQY
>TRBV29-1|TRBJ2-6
SVVGDSGANVLT
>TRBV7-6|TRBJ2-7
ASSNDRGPTYEQY
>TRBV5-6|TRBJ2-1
ASSYGRSSYNEQF
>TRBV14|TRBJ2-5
ASSHFSALGETQY
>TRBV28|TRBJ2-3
ASSLSLPRQRETKDTQY
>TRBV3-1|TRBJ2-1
ASSQALSGRLNEQF
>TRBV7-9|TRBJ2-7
ASSGQGIYEQY
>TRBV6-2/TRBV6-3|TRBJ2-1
ASIAGPYYYNEQF
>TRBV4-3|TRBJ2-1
ASSPTVTYNEQF
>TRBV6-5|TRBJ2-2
ASSSRTGELF
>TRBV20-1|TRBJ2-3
SAPSVRGLAGFTDTQY
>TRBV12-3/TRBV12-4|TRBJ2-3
AISSGTIDTQY
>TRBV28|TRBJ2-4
ASSLGQVIQY
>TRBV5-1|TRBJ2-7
ASTGGLEQY